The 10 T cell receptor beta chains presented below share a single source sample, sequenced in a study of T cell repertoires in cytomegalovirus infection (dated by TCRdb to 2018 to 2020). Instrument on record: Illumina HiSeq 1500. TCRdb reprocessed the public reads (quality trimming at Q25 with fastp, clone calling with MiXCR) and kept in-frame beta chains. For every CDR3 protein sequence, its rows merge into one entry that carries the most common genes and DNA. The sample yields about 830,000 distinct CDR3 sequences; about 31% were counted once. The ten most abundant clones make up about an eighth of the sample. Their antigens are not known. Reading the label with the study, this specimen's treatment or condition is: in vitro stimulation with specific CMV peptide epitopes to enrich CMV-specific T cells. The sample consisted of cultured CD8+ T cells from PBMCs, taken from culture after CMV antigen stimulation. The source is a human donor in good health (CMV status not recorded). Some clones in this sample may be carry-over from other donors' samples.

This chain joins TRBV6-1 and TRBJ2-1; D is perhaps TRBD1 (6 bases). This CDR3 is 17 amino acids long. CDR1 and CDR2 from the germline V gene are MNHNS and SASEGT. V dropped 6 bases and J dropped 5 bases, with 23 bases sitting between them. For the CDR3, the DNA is TGTGCCAGCAGCCGAAGTGGCCTCAGGGGTTGGGACAATGAGCAGTTCTTC. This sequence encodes CASSRSGLRGWDNEQFF.

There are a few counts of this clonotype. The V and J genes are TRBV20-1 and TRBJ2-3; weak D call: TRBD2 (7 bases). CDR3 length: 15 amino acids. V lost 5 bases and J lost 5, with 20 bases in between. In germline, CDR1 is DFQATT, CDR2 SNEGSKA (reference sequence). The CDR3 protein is CSAQLGGGRGDTQYF. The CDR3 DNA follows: TGCAGTGCTCAACTAGGGGGGGGGCGCGGAGATACGCAGTATTTT.

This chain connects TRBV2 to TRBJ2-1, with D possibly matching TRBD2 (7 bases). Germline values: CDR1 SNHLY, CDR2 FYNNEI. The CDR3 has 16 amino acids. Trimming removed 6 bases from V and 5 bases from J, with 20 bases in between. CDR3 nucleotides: TGTGCCAGCAGCGCCGGTCGGCGGGGGCCTGACAATGAGCAGTTCTTC. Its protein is CASSAGRRGPDNEQFF.

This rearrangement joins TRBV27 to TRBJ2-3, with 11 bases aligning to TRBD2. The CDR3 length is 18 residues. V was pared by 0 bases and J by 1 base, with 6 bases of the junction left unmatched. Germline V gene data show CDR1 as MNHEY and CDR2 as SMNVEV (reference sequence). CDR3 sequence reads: CASSLSGATSGGTDTQYF. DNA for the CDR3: TGTGCCAGCAGTTTATCGGGGGCGACTAGCGGGGGCACAGATACGCAGTATTTT.

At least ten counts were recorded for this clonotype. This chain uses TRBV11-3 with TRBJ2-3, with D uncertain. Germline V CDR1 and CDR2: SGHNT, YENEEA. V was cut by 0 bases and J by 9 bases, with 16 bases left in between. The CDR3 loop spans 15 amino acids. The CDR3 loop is CASSLDRTSLATQYF. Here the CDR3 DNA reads TGTGCCAGCAGCTTAGATCGGACCTCTCTTGCCACGCAGTATTTT. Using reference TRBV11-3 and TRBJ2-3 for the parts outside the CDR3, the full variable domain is EAGVVQSPRYKIIEKKQPVAFWCNPISGHNTLYWYLQNLGQGPELLIRYENEEAVDDSQLPKDRFSAERLKGVDSTLKIQPAELGDSAVYLCASSLDRTSLATQYFGPGTRLTVL.

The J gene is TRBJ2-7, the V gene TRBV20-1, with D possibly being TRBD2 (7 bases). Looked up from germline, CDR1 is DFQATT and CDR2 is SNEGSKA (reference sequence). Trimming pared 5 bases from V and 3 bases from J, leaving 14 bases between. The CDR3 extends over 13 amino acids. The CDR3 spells CSAGGGGGYEQYF. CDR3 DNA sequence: TGCAGTGCTGGGGGGGGAGGGGGCTACGAGCAGTACTTC.

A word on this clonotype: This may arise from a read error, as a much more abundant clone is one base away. The CDR3, as DNA: TGTGCCAGCAGTTTTGAGACAGAAGGCGACTACCAAGAGACCCAGAACTTC. As protein: CASSFETEGDYQETQNF. The chain is built from TRBV12-3 or TRBV12-4 and TRBJ2-5; D may be TRBD1 or TRBD2 (5 bases each). The CDR3 has 17 amino acids.

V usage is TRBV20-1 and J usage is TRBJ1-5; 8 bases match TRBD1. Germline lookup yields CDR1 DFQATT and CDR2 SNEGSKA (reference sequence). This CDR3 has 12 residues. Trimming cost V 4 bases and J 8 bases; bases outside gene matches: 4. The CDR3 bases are TGCAGTGCTACTTCAGGGGGCGAGCCCCAGCATTTT. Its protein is CSATSGGEPQHF.

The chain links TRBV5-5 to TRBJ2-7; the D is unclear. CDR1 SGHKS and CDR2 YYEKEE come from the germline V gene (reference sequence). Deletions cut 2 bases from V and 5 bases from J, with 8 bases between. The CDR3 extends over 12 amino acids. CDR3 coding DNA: TGTGCCAGCAGCTTAGGAGAAGACGAGCAGTACTTC. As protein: CASSLGEDEQYF.

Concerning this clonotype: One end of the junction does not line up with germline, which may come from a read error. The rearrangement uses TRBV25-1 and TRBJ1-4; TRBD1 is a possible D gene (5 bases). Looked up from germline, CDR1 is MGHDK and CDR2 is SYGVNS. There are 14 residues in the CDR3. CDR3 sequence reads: CVSRRRGVDEKLFF. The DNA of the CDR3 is TGTGTCAGCAGACGCCGAGGGGTGGATGAAAAACTGTTTTTT.